This entry describes one T cell receptor beta chain. The length of the CDR3 is 13 residues. Germline V lookup: CDR1 LNHDA, CDR2 SQIVND (reference sequence). Trimming at V came to 10 bases and at J to 5 bases, leaving 10 bases not matched to a gene. The data were taken from a study of blood T cell repertoires in COVID-19. Across the whole study: Collection of acute and convalescent COVID-19 samples took place in the United States, Italy and Spain. Sources were T cells, B-cell-depleted T cells, or PBMCs; the material itself was cDNA or gDNA.

Seattle patients were enrolled during active infection and followed longitudinally. Authors' data handling: Cell counts per sample came from amplifying reference gene primers. Generated by immunoSEQ multiplex PCR, the TCRdb table keeps only in-frame clones and is missing some. That table supplies the V and J calls and clone size; D and trimming were determined from the DNA. The data hold some 120,000 clones, with more than 75% observed a single time. The TCR sequence derives from a man aged 55 to 69 with COVID-19, enrolled during active disease. The chain couples TRBV19 to TRBJ2-5; TRBD1 matches 7 bases. Sequenced: peripheral blood. The CDR3 DNA follows: TGTGCCACCTCTTCGACAGGGCGGGAGACCCAGTACTTC. It translates to CATSSTGRETQYF.